This T cell receptor beta chain was captured in a study of blood T cell repertoires in COVID-19. Seattle enrolled patients during active infection and tracked them longitudinally. Original analysis: Estimated nucleated cell counts came from reference gene primer amplification. Repertoires were generated with immunoSEQ multiplex PCR, while TCRdb's copy carries only in-frame clones and drops some. V and J calls and clone size are copied from that table; D and trimming were computed from the DNA. The table includes 150,000 to 190,000 clones, about 88% detected once. This clone was found once. Trimming pared 5 bases from V and 3 bases from J, leaving 7 bases between. The CDR3 covers 12 residues.

This chain links TRBV12-3 or TRBV12-4 with TRBJ2-5, with D perhaps matching TRBD1 (5 bases). Sequenced material: peripheral blood. This receptor was taken from a woman aged 60-70 years with COVID-19, enrolled during active disease. CDR3 sequence reads: CASSPGKETQYF. CDR3 coding DNA: TGTGCCAGCAGTCCAGGGAAAGAGACCCAGTACTTC.